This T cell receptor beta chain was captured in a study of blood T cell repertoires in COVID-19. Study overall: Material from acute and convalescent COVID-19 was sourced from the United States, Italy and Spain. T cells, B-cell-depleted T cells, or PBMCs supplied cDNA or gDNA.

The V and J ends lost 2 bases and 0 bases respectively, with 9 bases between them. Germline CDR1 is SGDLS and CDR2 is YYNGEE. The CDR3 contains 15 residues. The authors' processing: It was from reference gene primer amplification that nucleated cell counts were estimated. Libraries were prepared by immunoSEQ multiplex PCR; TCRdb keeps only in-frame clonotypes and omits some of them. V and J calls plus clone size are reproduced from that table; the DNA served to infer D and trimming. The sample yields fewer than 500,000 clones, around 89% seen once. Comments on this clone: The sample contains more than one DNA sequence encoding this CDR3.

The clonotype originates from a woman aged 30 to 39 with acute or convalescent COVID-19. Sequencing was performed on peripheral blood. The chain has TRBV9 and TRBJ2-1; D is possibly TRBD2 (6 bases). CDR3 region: CASSVSGDSYNEQFF. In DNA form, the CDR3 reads TGTGCCAGCAGCGTCTCGGGGGACTCCTACAATGAGCAGTTCTTC. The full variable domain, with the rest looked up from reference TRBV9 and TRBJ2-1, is DSGVTQTPKHLITATGQRVTLRCSPRSGDLSVYWYQQSLDQGLQFLIQYYNGEERAKGNILERFSAQQFPDLHSELNLSSLELGDSALYFCASSVSGDSYNEQFFGPGTRLTVL.